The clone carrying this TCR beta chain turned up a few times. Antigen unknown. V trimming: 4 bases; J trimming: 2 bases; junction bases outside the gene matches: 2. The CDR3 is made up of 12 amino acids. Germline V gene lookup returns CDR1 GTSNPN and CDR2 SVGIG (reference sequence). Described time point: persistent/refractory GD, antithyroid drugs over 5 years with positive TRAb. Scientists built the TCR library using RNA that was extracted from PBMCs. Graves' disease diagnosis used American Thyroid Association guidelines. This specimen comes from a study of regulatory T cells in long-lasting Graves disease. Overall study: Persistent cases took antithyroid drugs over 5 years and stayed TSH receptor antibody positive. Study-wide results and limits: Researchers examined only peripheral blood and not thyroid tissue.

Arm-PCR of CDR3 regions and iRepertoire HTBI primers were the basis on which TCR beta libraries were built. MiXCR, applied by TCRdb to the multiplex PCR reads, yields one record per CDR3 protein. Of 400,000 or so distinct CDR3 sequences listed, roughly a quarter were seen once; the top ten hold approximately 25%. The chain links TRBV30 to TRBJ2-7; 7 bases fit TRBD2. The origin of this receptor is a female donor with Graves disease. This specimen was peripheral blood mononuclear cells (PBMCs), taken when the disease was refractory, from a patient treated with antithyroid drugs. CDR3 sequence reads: CAWKSGTYEQYF. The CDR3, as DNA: TGTGCCTGGAAAAGCGGGACCTACGAGCAGTACTTC.